This section outlines one T cell receptor beta chain sequence together with its context. The target antigen is unknown. Primers for the PCR totalled 60 Vbeta and 13 Jbeta. Repertoires were generated with immunoSEQ multiplex PCR, while TCRdb's copy carries only in-frame clones and drops some. In the table there are hundreds of thousands of clones, 75% to 90% of which are singletons. Every donor was a healthy person donating bone marrow. V dropped 5 bases and J dropped 3; count of bases not matched to a gene: 4. Germline CDR1 reads LNHDA; CDR2 reads SQIVND (reference sequence). The CDR3 is 14 residues long. This sample stems from a study of cytomegalovirus exposure and HLA in healthy donors. Points from the study as a whole: A previous analysis found most TCR beta V segments productive roughly 90% or roughly 30% of the time. CMV serostatus was the sole immune exposure data available. Using a false discovery rate of 0.05, a later analysis showed that about 16,000 TCR beta sequences were associated with HLA alleles.

Sequencing was carried out using PBMCs. The chain couples TRBV19 to TRBJ2-7; TRBD1 aligns across 10 bases. This TCR was sampled from a boy younger than 10 in good health and CMV-seronegative. CDR3 sequence reads: CASSAGQGNYEQYF. For the CDR3, the DNA is TGTGCCAGTAGTGCGGGACAGGGGAACTACGAGCAGTACTTC.